This TCR beta chain was captured in a study of PD-1 blockade in classical Hodgkin lymphoma. Whole-study findings and limits: Newly diagnosed patients and complete responders had comparable diversity at baseline. Patients were excluded if nivolumab began under 1 year after ASCT (the autologous transplant). Whatever underlies the repertoire differences (possibly disease activity or prior therapy) remains undefined.

V gave up 4 bases and J gave up 6 bases, with 19 bases separating them. Germline CDR1 SGHAT, CDR2 FQNNGV. This CDR3 comprises 15 residues. Sequencing used immunoSEQ multiplex PCR; TCRdb keeps in-frame clones, though not all of them. This repertoire shows tens of thousands of clones, about 90% found once; its top ten account for around 10%. Time point specified: cycle 4 day 1 (C4D1), after five to seven weeks of nivolumab. There was relapse after autologous stem cell transplantation in every patient, and there was variation in brentuximab vedotin exposure. With respect to this clone: The antigen remains unidentified.

The sequence was obtained from a human donor with classical Hodgkin lymphoma. This material consisted of peripheral blood mononuclear cells (PBMCs), taken before the fourth cycle of nivolumab. V gene TRBV11-2 combines with J gene TRBJ2-7, with D hard to call. DNA of the CDR3: TGTGCCAGCAGCTCGCAAAGACTGTCCTCTGGCGAGCAGTACTTC. It codes for CASSSQRLSSGEQYF.